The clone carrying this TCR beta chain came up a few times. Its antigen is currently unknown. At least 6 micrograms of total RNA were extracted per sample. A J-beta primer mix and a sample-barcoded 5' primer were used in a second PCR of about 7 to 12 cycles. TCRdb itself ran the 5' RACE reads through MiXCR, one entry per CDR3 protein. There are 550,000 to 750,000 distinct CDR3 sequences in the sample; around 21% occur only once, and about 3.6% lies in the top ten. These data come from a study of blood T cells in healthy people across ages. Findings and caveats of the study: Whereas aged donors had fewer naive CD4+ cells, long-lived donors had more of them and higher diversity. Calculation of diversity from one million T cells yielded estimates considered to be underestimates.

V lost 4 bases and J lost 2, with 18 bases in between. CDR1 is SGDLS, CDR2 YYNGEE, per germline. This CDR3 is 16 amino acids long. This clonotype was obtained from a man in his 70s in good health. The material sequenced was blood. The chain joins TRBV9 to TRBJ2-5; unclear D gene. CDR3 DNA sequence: TGTGCCAGCAGCCCTTTCGGCCAGCCAACTCAAGAGACCCAGTACTTC. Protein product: CASSPFGQPTQETQYF.